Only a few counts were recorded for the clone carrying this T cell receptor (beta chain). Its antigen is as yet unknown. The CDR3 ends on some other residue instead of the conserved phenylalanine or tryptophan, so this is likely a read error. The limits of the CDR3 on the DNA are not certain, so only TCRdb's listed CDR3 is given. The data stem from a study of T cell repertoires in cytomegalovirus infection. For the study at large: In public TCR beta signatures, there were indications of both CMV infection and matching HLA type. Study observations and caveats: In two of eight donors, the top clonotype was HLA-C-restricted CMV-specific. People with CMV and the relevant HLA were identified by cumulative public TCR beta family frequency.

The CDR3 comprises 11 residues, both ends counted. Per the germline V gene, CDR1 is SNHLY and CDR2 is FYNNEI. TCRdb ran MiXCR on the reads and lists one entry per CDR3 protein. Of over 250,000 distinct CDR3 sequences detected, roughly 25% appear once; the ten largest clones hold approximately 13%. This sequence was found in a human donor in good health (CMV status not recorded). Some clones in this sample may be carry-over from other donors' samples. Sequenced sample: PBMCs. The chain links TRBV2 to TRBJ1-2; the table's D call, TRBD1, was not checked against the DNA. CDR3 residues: CASSEVRTPAL.